The 4 T cell receptor beta chains reported below all come from one sample, sequenced in a study of OX40 agonist ivuxolimab in advanced cancers. Clones were read by immunoSEQ multiplex PCR, and TCRdb kept only the in-frame ones, dropping some. The data show more than 50,000 clones, with 70% to 85% seen just once and around 1.6% held by the top ten. The starting material was CD4+ or CD8+ T cells sorted from blood, obtained in a trial of the OX40 agonist ivuxolimab. These receptors all come from an adult with an advanced solid tumor such as melanoma, head and neck, liver or kidney cancer.

In its sample, this clone was seen once. The chain has TRBV5-1 and TRBJ2-7; maybe TRBD1 (6 bases). Germline V gives CDR1 SGHRS, CDR2 YFSETQ. Deletions cut 2 bases from V and 3 bases from J, with 12 bases between. The CDR3 length is 14 residues. CDR3 in amino acids: CASSFNTDSYEQYF. In DNA form, the CDR3 reads TGCGCCAGCAGCTTCAATACGGACAGCTACGAGCAGTACTTC.

The chain recombines TRBV5-1 with TRBJ2-1; D is ambiguous. The CDR3 is 15 residues long. Trimming cost V 0 bases and J 0 bases, with 7 bases left between them. The V gene's germline CDR1 is SGHRS and CDR2 YFSETQ. DNA of the CDR3: TGCGCCAGCAGCTTGGAGGAGTTCTCCTACAATGAGCAGTTCTTC. Protein product: CASSLEEFSYNEQFF.

The chain carries TRBV27 and TRBJ1-2, with 9 bases lining up with TRBD1. The ends lost 5 bases at V and 7 bases at J; junction bases unmatched: 8. The CDR3 totals 14 residues. CDR1 and CDR2 (germline): MNHEY, SMNVEV (reference sequence). This CDR3 is CASSGVDRGGGYTF. The DNA of the CDR3 is TGTGCCAGCAGTGGGGTGGACAGGGGCGGTGGCTACACCTTC.

This clone has more than one count but fewer than ten. The rearrangement uses TRBV30 and TRBJ1-5; tentative D call: TRBD1 (6 bases). Trimming pared 2 bases from V and 6 bases from J, leaving 11 bases between. The germline V gene has CDR1 GTSNPN and CDR2 SVGIG (reference sequence). The CDR3 runs 13 residues. CDR3 protein: CAWSQGTGQPQHF. The CDR3 bases are TGTGCCTGGAGTCAGGGGACGGGTCAGCCCCAGCATTTT.